The sequence of this T cell receptor beta chain was determined in a study of blood T cell repertoires in COVID-19. Whole-study context: Samples of COVID-19 (acute and convalescent) were obtained from the United States, Italy and Spain. T cells, B-cell-depleted T cells, or PBMCs provided the cDNA or gDNA that served as material.

Authors' processing steps: Reference gene primer amplification in the assay estimated nucleated cell counts. Profiling relied on immunoSEQ multiplex PCR, and the TCRdb table lists in-frame clones only, not all of them. V and J calls plus clone size are reproduced from that table; the DNA served to infer D and trimming. This sample yields approximately 220,000 clones, of which around nine tenths are seen a single time; roughly 6.2% belongs to the top ten. The V gene's germline CDR1 is MDHEN and CDR2 SYDVKM. V lost 7 bases to trimming and J lost 5 bases, with 20 bases between them. There are 15 residues in the CDR3. This clone was found once.

The sequencing sample was made of peripheral blood. This sequence originates from a man aged 55-75 years who had recovered from COVID-19. J is TRBJ2-5 and V is TRBV28, with D tentatively TRBD2 (6 bases). As DNA, the CDR3 is TGTGCCAGCACTCTCGGGGGTGGAGGTGGTGAGACCCAGTACTTC. Protein: CASTLGGGGGETQYF.